Below, 21 T cell receptor beta chains from the same sample are listed, as sequenced in a study of T-cell memory formation after mild COVID-19. TCRdb re-analysed the 5' RACE reads in MiXCR, keeping a single row per CDR3 protein. The table lists 400,000 to 500,000 distinct CDR3 sequences, approximately 24% of them singletons, with roughly 8.9% in the top ten. Material: PBMCs or a T cell subset sorted from them (not recorded which). These receptors were taken from an adult woman who had mild COVID-19 (a few samples of this study predate the infection). Cell type and time point are not known.

This clonotype was seen more than once but under ten times. The rearrangement uses TRBV2 and TRBJ2-3, with 13 positions matching TRBD2. V shed 4 bases, J shed 10 bases, and the junction held 5 bases outside the gene matches. The CDR3 is made up of 14 amino acids. CDR1 is SNHLY and CDR2 is FYNNEI in the germline V gene. CDR3 sequence reads: CASSVRTSGGSQYF. The CDR3, as DNA: TGTGCCAGCAGTGTCCGGACTAGCGGGGGCTCGCAGTATTTT.

The CDR3 nucleotides are TGCGCCAGCAGCCTGAGAGGGGGCGAAGTTACTGAGCAGTTCTTC. It translates to CASSLRGGEVTEQFF. The chain is built from TRBV4-1 and TRBJ2-1, with 7 bases aligning to TRBD1. This CDR3 is 15 amino acids long. Per germline, CDR1 MGHRA and CDR2 YSYEKL. The junction had 12 bases not matched to a gene; V was cut back by 4 bases and J by 9 bases.

The rearrangement uses TRBV20-1 and TRBJ2-7; D tentatively fits TRBD1 or TRBD2 (6 bases each). The V end lost 5 bases, the J end lost 2 bases, and 19 bases lay between the germline ends. The CDR3 sequence is 15 residues long. From germline, CDR1 is DFQATT and CDR2 SNEGSKA (reference sequence). CDR3 DNA: TGCAGTGCTTCCCTCCCGGGGGCCGGGACCTACGAGCAGTACTTC. Translating it yields CSASLPGAGTYEQYF.

This clonotype showed up just a few times. The chain is built from TRBV18 and TRBJ2-3; D is perhaps TRBD1 (6 bases). The CDR3 runs to 15 residues. Deletions cut 0 bases from V and 1 base from J, with 8 bases between. Germline lookup yields CDR1 KGHSH and CDR2 LQKENI. CDR3 bases: TGTGCCAGCTCACCACCTCCAGGGGGCACAGATACGCAGTATTTT. This translates into CASSPPPGGTDTQYF.

This clonotype has only a few counts. The chain links TRBV15 to TRBJ2-3; D may be TRBD2 (6 bases). Germline CDR1 reads LNHNV; CDR2 reads YYDKDF (reference sequence). V was pared by 1 base and J by 2 bases, with 10 bases between. This CDR3 is 15 amino acids long. The CDR3 DNA follows: TGTGCCACCAGCAGAGTAAGGGAGGTCACAGATACGCAGTATTTT. This encodes CATSRVREVTDTQYF.

The rearrangement uses TRBV29-1 and TRBJ1-2; TRBD1 matches at 7 bases. J was trimmed by 4 bases and V by 6 bases; bases with no gene match: 11. This CDR3 spans 14 amino acids. Germline loops: CDR1 SQVTM, CDR2 ANQGSEA. CDR3 sequence (DNA): TGCAGCGTGAGGACAGGCCCGACCCTCTATGGCTACACCTTC. This codes for CSVRTGPTLYGYTF.

The chain uses TRBV15 and TRBJ1-6; TRBD1 matches 7 bases. The CDR3 runs to 14 residues. V was pared by 3 bases and J by 7 bases, with 3 bases of the junction left unmatched. Germline values: CDR1 LNHNV, CDR2 YYDKDF (reference sequence). The CDR3 DNA follows: TGTGCCACCAGCAGGAACAGGGGAAATTCACCCCTCCACTTT. Amino acid sequence: CATSRNRGNSPLHF. Supplemented by reference TRBV15 and TRBJ1-6, the full variable domain reads DAMVIQNPRYQVTQFGKPVTLSCSQTLNHNVMYWYQQKSSQAPKLLFHYYDKDFNNEADTPDNFQSRRPNTSFCFLDIRSPGLGDTAMYLCATSRNRGNSPLHFGNGTRLTVT.

The table lists this clonotype with a few counts. The chain carries TRBV15 and TRBJ2-1, with D perhaps matching TRBD1 or TRBD2 (5 bases each). The V and J ends lost 3 bases and 6 bases respectively, with 18 bases between them. The germline gives CDR1 LNHNV, CDR2 YYDKDF (reference sequence). There are 16 residues in the CDR3. CDR3 in amino acids: CATSSGDGRTLNEQFF. CDR3 nucleotide sequence: TGTGCCACCAGCAGCGGGGACGGTAGGACCCTCAATGAGCAGTTCTTC.

The chain combines TRBV2 with TRBJ2-5, with 11 positions matching TRBD1. The germline gives CDR1 SNHLY, CDR2 FYNNEI. V shed 9 bases, J shed 2 bases, and the junction held 2 bases outside the gene matches. The CDR3 length is 13 residues. Written as DNA, the CDR3 is TGTGCCAGAGGGACAGGGGGACAAGAGACCCAGTACTTC. Its translation: CARGTGGQETQYF.

The chain carries TRBV28 and TRBJ1-5; possibly TRBD1 for D (5 bases). The CDR3 is 12 amino acids. Germline CDR1 and CDR2: MDHEN and SYDVKM. V lost 7 bases and J lost 8, with 12 bases in between. The CDR3 nucleotides are TGTGCCAGCATAACAGGAAAGGAGCCCCAGCATTTT. Amino acids: CASITGKEPQHF.

This clonotype was counted a few times. V gene TRBV28 combines with J gene TRBJ2-1; a weak D match, TRBD2 (5 bases). The ends were cut back, 4 bases at V and 11 bases at J, with 12 bases in the middle. Germline loops: CDR1 MDHEN, CDR2 SYDVKM. The CDR3 covers 12 residues. The CDR3 DNA reads as TGTGCCAGCAGTTGGGAGCGGAGGAAGCAGTTCTTC. As protein: CASSWERRKQFF.

CDR3 DNA sequence: TGTGCCAGCAGTGATTGGACAGCTCCCCCAACTAATGAAAAACTGTTTTTT. Its protein is CASSDWTAPPTNEKLFF. The chain joins TRBV25-1 to TRBJ1-4; a possible D gene is TRBD1 (6 bases). The germline V gene encodes CDR1 MGHDK and CDR2 SYGVNS. V was cut by 3 bases and J by 0 bases, with 14 bases left in between. This CDR3 contains 17 residues.

The CDR3 loop reads CSATDVGLNQPQHF. Written as DNA, the CDR3 is TGCAGTGCTACAGACGTGGGGCTTAATCAGCCCCAGCATTTT. The V and J genes are TRBV20-1 and TRBJ1-5; maybe TRBD1 (5 bases). Trimming shortened V by 4 bases and J by 4 bases, and 14 bases separated the two germline ends. The CDR3 runs 14 residues. Germline CDR1 and CDR2: DFQATT and SNEGSKA (reference sequence).

This clonotype came up many times. The chain carries TRBV18 and TRBJ2-1; D is perhaps TRBD2 (6 bases). Deletions cut 1 base from V and 8 bases from J, with 18 bases between. CDR1 is KGHSH and CDR2 is LQKENI in the germline V gene. The CDR3 extends over 16 amino acids. The CDR3 protein is CASSPLALASFDEQFF. Here the CDR3 DNA reads TGTGCCAGCTCACCACTGGCGCTAGCGTCATTCGATGAGCAGTTCTTC.

The table lists this clonotype with a count of one. DNA of the CDR3: TGCAGCGTTGCTGGCGCAGGGGGCGTTCTTGGCTATGGCTACACCTTC. Residues: CSVAGAGGVLGYGYTF. V usage is TRBV29-1 and J usage is TRBJ1-2; 8 bases line up with TRBD1. Germline CDR1 and CDR2: SQVTM and ANQGSEA. Trimming at V came to 4 bases and at J to 4 bases, leaving 14 bases not matched to a gene. The CDR3 sequence is 16 residues long.

The genes are TRBV7-9 and TRBJ2-4; D is tentatively TRBD1 or TRBD2 (5 bases each). With 0 bases removed from V and 1 base from J, the gap between germline ends came to 22 bases. This CDR3 has 20 amino acids. CDR1 SEHNR and CDR2 FQNEAQ come from the germline V gene (reference sequence). CDR3 sequence reads: CASSLALGVEILQAKNIQYF. For the CDR3, the DNA is TGTGCCAGCAGCTTAGCTTTGGGGGTAGAGATCCTACAGGCCAAAAACATTCAGTACTTC. Using reference TRBV7-9 and TRBJ2-4 for the parts outside the CDR3, the full variable domain is DTGVSQNPRHKITKRGQNVTFRCDPISEHNRLYWYRQTLGQGPEFLTYFQNEAQLEKSRLLSDRFSAERPKGSFSTLEIQRTEQGDSAMYLCASSLALGVEILQAKNIQYFGAGTRLSVL.

This sequence joins TRBV4-3 and TRBJ2-1; D is undetermined. The germline CDR1 and CDR2 sequences are LGHNA and YSLEER. The CDR3 is made up of 16 amino acids. V dropped 6 bases and J dropped 1 base, with 16 bases sitting between them. The CDR3 region is CASSATLVLSYNEQFF. CDR3 bases: TGCGCCAGCAGTGCTACCCTCGTACTTTCCTACAATGAGCAGTTCTTC.

The rearrangement uses TRBV9 and TRBJ1-1; D gene uncertain. This CDR3 region has 13 residues. Germline V lookup: CDR1 SGDLS, CDR2 YYNGEE. Deletions cut 3 bases from V and 3 bases from J, with 9 bases between. The CDR3 nucleotides are TGTGCCAGCAGCGCTATACCGGACACTGAAGCTTTCTTT. It encodes CASSAIPDTEAFF. The full variable domain, completed using reference TRBV9 and TRBJ1-1, is DSGVTQTPKHLITATGQRVTLRCSPRSGDLSVYWYQQSLDQGLQFLIQYYNGEERAKGNILERFSAQQFPDLHSELNLSSLELGDSALYFCASSAIPDTEAFFGQGTRLTVV.

The chain couples TRBV2 to TRBJ1-2; D remains ambiguous. This CDR3 spans 13 amino acids. Germline lookup yields CDR1 SNHLY and CDR2 FYNNEI. Between the trimmed V and J ends, which lost 7 bases and 8 bases, there was a span of 17 bases. CDR3 region: CASTSRPMGGYTF. The DNA for the CDR3 is TGTGCCAGCACCTCTAGGCCCATGGGAGGCTACACCTTC.

This clonotype appeared once. This rearrangement joins TRBV6-4 to TRBJ2-2; the D is unclear. Germline CDR1 and CDR2: MRHNA and SNTAGT. V gave up 5 bases and J gave up 1 base, with 8 bases separating them. The CDR3 is 14 amino acids. The CDR3 sequence is CASSKIENTGELFF. The DNA of the CDR3 is TGTGCCAGCAGTAAGATCGAGAACACCGGGGAGCTGTTTTTT.

This clonotype was picked up many times. V gene TRBV24-1 combines with J gene TRBJ1-2, with D maybe TRBD1 (6 bases). CDR1 and CDR2 (germline): KGHDR, SFDVKD. There are 15 residues in the CDR3. V lost 5 bases and J 6 bases, leaving 18 bases between the germline ends. The CDR3 bases are TGTGCCACCAGTGGGGGGGGACAACGCGTGGATGGCTACACCTTC. The encoded protein is CATSGGGQRVDGYTF.